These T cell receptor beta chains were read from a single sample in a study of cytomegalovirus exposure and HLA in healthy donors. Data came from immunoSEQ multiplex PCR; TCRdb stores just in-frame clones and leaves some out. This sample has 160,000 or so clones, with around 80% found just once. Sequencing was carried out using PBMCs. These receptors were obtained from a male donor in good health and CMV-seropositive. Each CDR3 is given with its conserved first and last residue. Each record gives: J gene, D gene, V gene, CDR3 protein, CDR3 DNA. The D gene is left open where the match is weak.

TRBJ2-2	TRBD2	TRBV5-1	CASSSRTSCVGGELFF	TGCGCCAGCAGCTCAAGGACTAGCTGTGTCGGGGGGGAGCTGTTTTTT
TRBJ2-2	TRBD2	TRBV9	CASSVSLTETSGRRGGTGELFF	TGTGCCAGCAGCGTAAGCCTTACGGAGACTAGCGGGAGACGGGGGGGCACCGGGGAGCTGTTTTTT
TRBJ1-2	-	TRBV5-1	CASSIQQGELSGYTF	TGCGCCAGCAGCATCCAACAGGGTGAATTGAGCGGCTACACCTTC
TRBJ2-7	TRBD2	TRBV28	CASSPRTSGSSYEQYF	TGTGCCAGCAGTCCCCGAACTAGCGGGAGCTCCTACGAGCAGTACTTC
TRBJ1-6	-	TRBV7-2	CASTKVRGGGSPLHF	TGTGCCAGCACCAAGGTTCGGGGAGGTGGCTCACCCCTCCACTTT
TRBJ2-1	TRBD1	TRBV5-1	CASSLEGQGDEQFF	TGCGCCAGCAGCTTGGAGGGACAGGGCGATGAGCAGTTCTTC
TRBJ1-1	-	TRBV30	CAWSVIGGEAFF	TGTGCCTGGAGTGTAATTGGCGGTGAAGCTTTCTTT
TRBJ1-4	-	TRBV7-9	CASSLGPATNEKLFF	TGTGCCAGCAGCTTAGGGCCAGCAACTAATGAAAAACTGTTTTTT
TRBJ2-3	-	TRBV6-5	CASSYTGTSDTQYF	TGTGCCAGCAGTTACACCGGGACTTCAGATACGCAGTATTTT
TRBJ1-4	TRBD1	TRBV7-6	CASSSRTGGIANEKLFF	TGTGCCAGCAGCTCGAGGACAGGGGGAATAGCTAATGAAAAACTGTTTTTT